This T cell receptor beta chain was identified in a study of blood T cell repertoires in COVID-19. The ends lost 5 bases at V and 5 bases at J; junction bases unmatched: 10. Germline CDR1 reads LNHDA; CDR2 reads SQIVND (reference sequence). This CDR3 is 16 amino acids long. Here immunoSEQ multiplex PCR was the method, and the copy in TCRdb shows in-frame clones only, minus some. The top ten hold less than 2.5% of the sample, which has about 150,000 clones, more than 80% seen once. The chain combines TRBV19 with TRBJ1-5; 9 bases agree with TRBD1. Sequences were obtained from peripheral blood. The source is a man aged 70 or older with acute or convalescent COVID-19. CDR3 in amino acids: CASSYAQGAMDQPQHF. The CDR3 nucleotides are TGTGCCAGTAGTTACGCACAGGGGGCGATGGATCAGCCCCAGCATTTT.